The rows below give T cell receptor beta chains drawn from one sample of a study of blood T cell repertoires in COVID-19. Measured with immunoSEQ multiplex PCR; TCRdb has only the in-frame clones, and not every one. The sample includes 85,000 to 110,000 clones, about 80% seen only once; the top ten take approximately 12%. Sequenced sample: peripheral blood. The receptors here all came from a human donor in a cohort sampled during active COVID-19. Both conserved end residues are part of each CDR3. The D gene is left open where the match is weak. Clone size is stated in some rows and not others, as once, few, many or a class when expanded.

cdr3_aa | cdr3_nt | j_call | clone_size | v_call | d_call
CASSRKGAETQYF | TGTGCCAGCAGCCGCAAGGGGGCCGAGACCCAGTACTTC | TRBJ2-5 | NA | TRBV3-1/TRBV3-2 | TRBD1
CASTQGRTEAFF | TGTGCCAGCACACAGGGAAGGACTGAAGCTTTCTTT | TRBJ1-1 | few | TRBV2 | NA
CACGTHDYEQYF | TGTGCCTGCGGGACACACGACTACGAGCAGTACTTC | TRBJ2-7 | NA | TRBV30 | NA
CASSKGLAYNSPLHF | TGTGCCAGTAGTAAGGGGTTAGCCTATAATTCACCCCTCCACTTT | TRBJ1-6 | NA | TRBV19 | NA
CATSTPLRPGVGNSPLHF | TGTGCCACCAGCACCCCGCTTCGCCCAGGGGTGGGTAATTCACCCCTCCACTTT | TRBJ1-6 | NA | TRBV15 | NA
CASSFGRETQYF | TGTGCCAGCAGCTTTGGCAGGGAGACCCAGTACTTC | TRBJ2-5 | NA | TRBV5-5 | NA
CASSRQGAVTGELFF | TGCGCCAGCAGTCGACAGGGGGCGGTTACCGGGGAGCTGTTTTTT | TRBJ2-2 | NA | TRBV10-2 | TRBD1
CASSLRSGGTDTQYF | TGCGCCAGCAGCTTGCGTAGCGGGGGCACAGATACGCAGTATTTT | TRBJ2-3 | NA | TRBV5-1 | TRBD2
CASSSSDRGLIAEAFF | TGTGCCAGCAGTTCAAGTGACAGGGGTTTAATTGCTGAAGCTTTCTTT | TRBJ1-1 | NA | TRBV6-5 | TRBD1
CAWSLQGARTEAFF | TGTGCCTGGAGTCTACAGGGGGCGCGGACTGAAGCTTTCTTT | TRBJ1-1 | NA | TRBV30 | TRBD1
CASSISGNQPQHF | TGTGCCAGTAGTATATCGGGCAATCAGCCCCAGCATTTT | TRBJ1-5 | few | TRBV19 | NA
CASKTGQGVPCSNQPQHF | TGCGCCAGCAAAACGGGACAGGGGGTTCCATGTAGCAATCAGCCCCAGCATTTT | TRBJ1-5 | few | TRBV23-1 | TRBD1
CASGLAGGTDTQYF | TGTGCTAGTGGTTTGGCGGGGGGAACAGATACGCAGTATTTT | TRBJ2-3 | NA | TRBV12-5 | TRBD2
CASSVASGALRFF | NA | TRBJ2-1 | NA | TRBV18 | NA
CASSLDPGVGYTF | TGTGCCAGCAGCTTAGATCCAGGGGTAGGCTACACCTTC | TRBJ1-2 | NA | TRBV7-9 | NA
CASSPPGTGRVTEAFF | TGTGCCAGCAGCCCCCCCGGGACAGGGCGGGTTACTGAAGCTTTCTTT | TRBJ1-1 | NA | TRBV6-2/TRBV6-3 | TRBD1
CASSKGYLEPQHF | TGTGCCAGTAGTAAGGGGTATCTGGAGCCCCAGCATTTT | TRBJ1-5 | NA | TRBV19 | NA
CASSQDPVLARNIQYF | TGTGCCAGCAGCCAAGACCCCGTTTTGGCCAGAAACATTCAGTACTTC | TRBJ2-4 | few | TRBV3-1/TRBV3-2 | NA
CASSEWPSGIQYF | TGTGCCAGCAGTGAATGGCCATCAGGCATTCAGTACTTC | TRBJ2-4 | NA | TRBV25-1 | NA
CASSQYSGVNTDTQYF | TGTGCCAGCAGCCAGTATAGCGGGGTGAACACAGATACGCAGTATTTT | TRBJ2-3 | NA | TRBV3-1/TRBV3-2 | TRBD2
CASSPGQGDTEAFF | TGTGCCAGCAGTCCAGGACAGGGCGACACTGAAGCTTTCTTT | TRBJ1-1 | NA | TRBV6-2/TRBV6-3 | TRBD1
CASRGKTGSNQPQHF | TGTGCCAGCAGGGGGAAGACAGGTAGCAATCAGCCCCAGCATTTT | TRBJ1-5 | few | TRBV6-5 | NA
CASSPPAGLGETQYF | TGCGCCAGCAGCCCCCCCGCGGGGCTGGGGGAGACCCAGTACTTC | TRBJ2-5 | NA | TRBV4-1 | NA
CASSQRVPRYNSPLHF | TGTGCCAGCAGCCAGAGGGTGCCGAGGTATAATTCACCCCTCCACTTT | TRBJ1-6 | once | TRBV7-2 | NA
CASSLGRDRGSGYTF | TGCGCCAGCAGCTTGGGCAGGGACAGGGGGTCCGGCTACACCTTC | TRBJ1-2 | NA | TRBV5-1 | TRBD1
CASSYLRTGPGTEAFF | TGTGCCAGCAGTTACCTTCGGACAGGGCCGGGAACTGAAGCTTTCTTT | TRBJ1-1 | once | TRBV6-5 | TRBD1
CASSSPRGIGNEQFF | TGTGCCAGCAGCTCGCCGCGGGGGATTGGAAATGAGCAGTTCTTC | TRBJ2-1 | NA | TRBV6-5 | TRBD2
CASSQEASNTEAFF | TGTGCCAGCAGCCAAGAAGCGTCCAACACTGAAGCTTTCTTT | TRBJ1-1 | NA | TRBV4-2 | NA
CASSWNRGIWAFF | TGTGCCAGCAGTTGGAACAGGGGGATTTGGGCTTTCTTT | TRBJ1-1 | NA | TRBV6-5 | TRBD1
CASSPQGAGNYGYTF | TGTGCCAGCAGCCCTCAGGGGGCGGGTAACTATGGCTACACCTTC | TRBJ1-2 | NA | TRBV2 | TRBD1
CASSQDREDGYTF | TGCGCCAGCAGCCAGGACAGGGAAGATGGCTACACCTTC | TRBJ1-2 | NA | TRBV5-1 | TRBD1
CASSERQDTEAFF | TGTGCCAGCAGTGAGCGACAGGACACTGAAGCTTTCTTT | TRBJ1-1 | many | TRBV6-1 | NA
CASSPLTEAFF | TGTGCCAGCAGCCCCCTCACTGAAGCTTTCTTT | TRBJ1-1 | few | TRBV9 | NA
CASSQRTSAGNTIYF | TGTGCCAGCAGCCAAAGGACATCCGCTGGAAACACCATATATTTT | TRBJ1-3 | NA | TRBV7-9 | NA
CASSLAGDNHGYTF | TGCGCCAGCAGCTTGGCCGGGGACAACCATGGCTACACCTTC | TRBJ1-2 | NA | TRBV5-1 | NA
CASSFRAGGVDGYTF | TGTGCCAGCAGCTTCCGGGCGGGGGGCGTAGATGGCTACACCTTC | TRBJ1-2 | NA | TRBV7-9 | NA
CASSSGAGAQVHTGELFF | TGCGCCAGCAGCTCCGGCGCAGGGGCACAAGTTCACACCGGGGAGCTGTTTTTT | TRBJ2-2 | NA | TRBV5-1 | NA
CASSLGSRSATDAQYF | TGCGCCAGCAGCTTGGGATCCCGCTCCGCCACAGATGCGCAGTATTTT | TRBJ2-3 | NA | TRBV5-1 | NA